A selection of T cell receptor beta chains follows, all from one sample in a study of shared clonotypes between healthy human individuals. Some clones are missing from TCRdb's copy, which holds only in-frame ones; the method was immunoSEQ multiplex PCR. In the table there are 1.5 million to 2.5 million clones, about 95% of which are singletons. Sample: naive CD8+ T cells sorted from blood. These TCRs come from a man aged 18 to 30 in good health. The CDR3 runs from the conserved cysteine through the conserved F or W. Fields, in order: clone size, J gene, D gene, CDR3 length, V gene, CDR3 DNA, CDR3 protein. D genes are given only for firm matches. Clone sizes are given selectively: once, few, many, or a class where the clone is expanded.

clone_size: NA
j_call: TRBJ1-6
d_call: TRBD1
cdr3_length: 14
v_call: TRBV7-2
cdr3_nt: TGTGCCAGCAGCTATGACAGGGGTGGGTCACCCCTCCACTTT
cdr3_aa: CASSYDRGGSPLHF

clone_size: NA
j_call: TRBJ1-1
d_call: NA
cdr3_length: 12
v_call: TRBV7-8
cdr3_nt: TGTGCCAGCAGCTTATATCAAGGGAAGGCTTTCTTT
cdr3_aa: CASSLYQGKAFF

clone_size: NA
j_call: TRBJ1-1
d_call: NA
cdr3_length: 14
v_call: TRBV13
cdr3_nt: TGTGCCAGCAGCCCCAGGGATGCAGACACTGAAGCTTTCTTT
cdr3_aa: CASSPRDADTEAFF

clone_size: NA
j_call: TRBJ1-1
d_call: NA
cdr3_length: 15
v_call: TRBV27
cdr3_nt: TGTGCCAGCAGTTTACTCCCTCAAGCGAACACTGAAGCTTTCTTT
cdr3_aa: CASSLLPQANTEAFF

clone_size: once
j_call: TRBJ1-1
d_call: NA
cdr3_length: 15
v_call: TRBV11-2
cdr3_nt: TGTGCCAGCAGCTTAGAGTCCGGGATGAACACTGAAGCTTTCTTT
cdr3_aa: CASSLESGMNTEAFF

clone_size: once
j_call: TRBJ2-7
d_call: NA
cdr3_length: 14
v_call: TRBV18
cdr3_nt: TGTGCCAGCTCAAACCGGGACCAATCCTACGAGCAGTACTTC
cdr3_aa: CASSNRDQSYEQYF

clone_size: NA
j_call: TRBJ2-7
d_call: NA
cdr3_length: 14
v_call: TRBV6-1
cdr3_nt: TGTGCCAGCAGTGAGGGACAAAAAAGTGGCGAGCAGTACTTC
cdr3_aa: CASSEGQKSGEQYF

clone_size: NA
j_call: TRBJ2-1
d_call: NA
cdr3_length: 13
v_call: TRBV30
cdr3_nt: TGTGCCACCCTGTGGCAGGACGTGGTTGAGCAGTTCTTC
cdr3_aa: CATLWQDVVEQFF

clone_size: NA
j_call: TRBJ2-5
d_call: NA
cdr3_length: 13
v_call: TRBV6-5
cdr3_nt: TGTGCCAGCAGTTCGGGCAGCCTAGAGACCCAGTACTTC
cdr3_aa: CASSSGSLETQYF

clone_size: NA
j_call: TRBJ2-7
d_call: NA
cdr3_length: 13
v_call: TRBV30
cdr3_nt: TGTGCCTGGAGTGTATCAGGGGACTACGAGCAGTACTTC
cdr3_aa: CAWSVSGDYEQYF

clone_size: NA
j_call: TRBJ1-5
d_call: TRBD1
cdr3_length: 16
v_call: TRBV23-1
cdr3_nt: TGCGCCAGCAGTCAAACACTCGGGACAGTCCATCAGCCCCAGCATTTT
cdr3_aa: CASSQTLGTVHQPQHF

clone_size: once
j_call: TRBJ2-1
d_call: TRBD2
cdr3_length: 19
v_call: TRBV4-3
cdr3_nt: TGCGCCAGCAGCCGAACCTGGGGTTATCTAGCGGAGACGAACAATGAGCAGTTCTTC
cdr3_aa: CASSRTWGYLAETNNEQFF

clone_size: NA
j_call: TRBJ2-6
d_call: NA
cdr3_length: 14
v_call: TRBV27
cdr3_nt: TGTGCCAGCAGCCCCAGGTCTGGGGCCAACGTCCTGACTTTC
cdr3_aa: CASSPRSGANVLTF

clone_size: NA
j_call: TRBJ2-4
d_call: NA
cdr3_length: 12
v_call: TRBV7-9
cdr3_nt: TGTGCCAGCAGTTACGATAAAAACATTCAGTACTTC
cdr3_aa: CASSYDKNIQYF

clone_size: NA
j_call: TRBJ2-7
d_call: NA
cdr3_length: 15
v_call: TRBV6-5
cdr3_nt: TGTGCCAGCAGGCGACAGGTCGGTCCCTTTTACGAGCAGTACTTC
cdr3_aa: CASRRQVGPFYEQYF

clone_size: NA
j_call: TRBJ2-7
d_call: NA
cdr3_length: 13
v_call: TRBV7-9
cdr3_nt: TGTGCCAGCAGCCCGAAGGACTCCTACGAGCAGTACTTC
cdr3_aa: CASSPKDSYEQYF

clone_size: NA
j_call: TRBJ2-3
d_call: NA
cdr3_length: 15
v_call: TRBV6-1
cdr3_nt: TGTGCCAGCAGTGAAGGGACCCTGGTTGCAGATACGCAGTATTTT
cdr3_aa: CASSEGTLVADTQYF

clone_size: NA
j_call: TRBJ1-2
d_call: NA
cdr3_length: 15
v_call: TRBV13
cdr3_nt: TGTGCCAGCACTGAGGGGTTTCAGGGAAACTATGGCTACACCTTC
cdr3_aa: CASTEGFQGNYGYTF

clone_size: NA
j_call: TRBJ2-7
d_call: NA
cdr3_length: 13
v_call: TRBV25-1
cdr3_nt: TGTGCCAGCACGACAGGTTTGGGCTACGAGCAGTACTTC
cdr3_aa: CASTTGLGYEQYF